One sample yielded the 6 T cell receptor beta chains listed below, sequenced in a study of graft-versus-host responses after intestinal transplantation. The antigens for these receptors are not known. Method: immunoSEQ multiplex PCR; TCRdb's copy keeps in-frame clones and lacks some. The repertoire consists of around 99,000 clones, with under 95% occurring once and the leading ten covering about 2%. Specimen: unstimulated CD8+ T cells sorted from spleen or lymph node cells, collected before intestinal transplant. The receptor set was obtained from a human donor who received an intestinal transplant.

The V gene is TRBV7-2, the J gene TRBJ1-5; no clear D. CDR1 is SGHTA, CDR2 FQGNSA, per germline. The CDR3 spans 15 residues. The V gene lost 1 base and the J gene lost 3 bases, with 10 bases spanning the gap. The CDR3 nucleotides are TGTGCCAGCAGCTTAGGGTTCGGGGTCAATCAGCCCCAGCATTTT. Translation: CASSLGFGVNQPQHF.

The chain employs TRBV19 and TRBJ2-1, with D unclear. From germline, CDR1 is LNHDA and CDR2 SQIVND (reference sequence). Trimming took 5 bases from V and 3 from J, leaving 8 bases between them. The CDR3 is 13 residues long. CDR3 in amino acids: CASSVDIYNEQFF. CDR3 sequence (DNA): TGTGCCAGTAGTGTCGACATCTACAATGAGCAGTTCTTC.

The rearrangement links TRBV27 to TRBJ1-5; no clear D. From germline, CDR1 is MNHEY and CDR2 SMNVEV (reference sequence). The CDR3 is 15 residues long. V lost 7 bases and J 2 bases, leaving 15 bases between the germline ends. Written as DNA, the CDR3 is TGTGCCAGCAAAGCTACCAGGAGGCGCAATCAGCCCCAGCATTTT. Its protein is CASKATRRRNQPQHF.

CDR3: CASSFRDIDVGEQFF. The CDR3 region has the DNA TGTGCCAGCAGCTTCCGGGACATCGACGTTGGTGAGCAGTTCTTC. The chain recombines TRBV11-2 with TRBJ2-1, with a weak D call TRBD1 (6 bases). CDR1 and CDR2 from the germline V gene are SGHAT and FQNNGV. V shed 3 bases and J shed 9 bases, with 18 bases lying between them. CDR3 length: 15 residues.

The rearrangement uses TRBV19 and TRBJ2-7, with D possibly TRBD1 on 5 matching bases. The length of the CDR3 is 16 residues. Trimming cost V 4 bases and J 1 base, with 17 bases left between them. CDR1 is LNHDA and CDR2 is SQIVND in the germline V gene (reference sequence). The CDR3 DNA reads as TGTGCCAGTAGTACCAACCCAGGGTTAAATTCCTACGAGCAGTACTTC. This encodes CASSTNPGLNSYEQYF.

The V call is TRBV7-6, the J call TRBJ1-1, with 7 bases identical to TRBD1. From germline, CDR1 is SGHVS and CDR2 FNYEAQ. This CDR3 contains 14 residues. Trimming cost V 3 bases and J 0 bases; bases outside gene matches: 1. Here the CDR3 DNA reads TGTGCCAGCAGCTTGACAGGGATGAACACTGAAGCTTTCTTT. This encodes CASSLTGMNTEAFF. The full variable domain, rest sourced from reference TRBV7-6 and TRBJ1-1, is GAGVSQSPRYKVTKRGQDVALRCDPISGHVSLYWYRQALGQGPEFLTYFNYEAQQDKSGLPNDRFSAERPEGSISTLTIQRTEQRDSAMYRCASSLTGMNTEAFFGQGTRLTVV.